Listed below are T cell receptor beta chains from one sample, sequenced in a study of T cell responses to AZD1222 COVID-19 vaccine. Only in-frame clones appear in the TCRdb table, and some are missing; sequencing was by immunoSEQ multiplex PCR. This sample has some 120,000 clones; around 94% occur once, and the top ten carry 1.6%. Material: peripheral blood, obtained 28 days after the second AZD1222 dose. The receptors come from an adult who received the AZD1222 COVID-19 vaccine. CDR3s include the opening cysteine and the closing phenylalanine or tryptophan. The order of the fields is J gene, clone size, D gene, V gene, CDR3 protein, CDR3 DNA. A D gene is named only where the DNA matches it firmly. Size is stated for part of the rows, as once, few or many counts, or as a class when the clone is expanded.

TRBJ2-4,-,TRBD2,TRBV18,CASSPIAGENIQYF,TGTGCCAGCTCACCCATCGCGGGGGAAAACATTCAGTACTTC
TRBJ2-1,-,TRBD2,TRBV23-1,CASSHSSGTSGRDEQFF,TGCGCCAGCAGTCACTCCTCCGGGACTAGCGGGAGAGATGAGCAGTTCTTC
TRBJ2-2,-,TRBD1,TRBV28,CASSLGGQGIGELFF,TGTGCCAGCAGTTTAGGGGGACAGGGTATCGGGGAGCTGTTTTTT
TRBJ1-6,-,-,TRBV14,CASSQDPYKTSPLHF,TGTGCCAGCAGCCAAGATCCTTACAAAACTTCACCCCTCCACTTT
TRBJ1-3,-,-,TRBV29-1,CSVALNSGNTIYF,TGCAGCGTTGCCCTGAACTCTGGAAACACCATATATTTT
TRBJ2-1,-,TRBD2,TRBV19,CASSLAGGYNEQFF,TGTGCCAGTAGTTTAGCGGGAGGGTACAATGAGCAGTTCTTC
TRBJ2-1,-,TRBD1,TRBV3-1/TRBV3-2,CASSIQGRTSSYNEQFF,TGTGCCAGCAGCATACAGGGGAGAACGAGCTCCTACAATGAGCAGTTCTTC
TRBJ2-7,-,TRBD1,TRBV30,CAWSVQSGGSYEQYF,TGTGCCTGGAGTGTACAGTCAGGGGGCTCCTACGAGCAGTACTTC
TRBJ2-2,-,-,TRBV18,CASSPMDGGSGELFF,TGTGCCAGCTCACCTATGGACGGAGGATCCGGGGAGCTGTTTTTT
TRBJ2-3,once,TRBD2,TRBV28,CASSSFSTSGILHTQYF,TGTGCCAGCAGTTCATTCTCAACTAGCGGGATACTGCATACGCAGTATTTT
TRBJ2-3,-,-,TRBV6-5,CATGPGSSTDTQYF,TGTGCCACCGGGCCAGGGTCGTCTACAGATACGCAGTATTTT
TRBJ2-3,-,-,TRBV4-1,CASSPGRTEGSDTQYF,TGCGCCAGCAGCCCGGGAAGGACAGAAGGATCAGATACGCAGTATTTT
TRBJ2-7,-,-,TRBV3-1/TRBV3-2,CASSHSLGKGFYEQYF,TGTGCCAGCAGCCATAGCCTGGGGAAGGGTTTCTACGAGCAGTACTTC
TRBJ1-2,-,-,TRBV5-1,CASSLEGRGYTF,TGCGCCAGCAGCTTAGAGGGGCGTGGCTACACCTTC
TRBJ1-1,-,TRBD1,TRBV2,CASSRGQGGEAFF,TGTGCCAGCAGCCGGGGACAGGGAGGTGAAGCTTTCTTT
TRBJ2-1,-,-,TRBV3-1/TRBV3-2,CASSPLGGSYNEQFF,TGTGCCAGCAGCCCCTTAGGAGGATCCTACAATGAGCAGTTCTTC
TRBJ2-1,-,TRBD2,TRBV2,CASSGPSGAFYNEQFF,TGTGCCAGCAGTGGGCCTAGCGGGGCCTTTTACAATGAGCAGTTCTTC
TRBJ2-3,-,TRBD2,TRBV20-1,CSASRLAGGVDTQYF,TGCAGTGCTAGTAGACTAGCGGGAGGGGTAGATACGCAGTATTTT
TRBJ1-2,-,TRBD1,TRBV6-5,CASRDRGRTNYGYTF,TGTGCCAGCCGGGACAGGGGGCGGACCAACTATGGCTACACCTTC
TRBJ2-7,-,-,TRBV2,CASSVSYEQYF,TGTGCCAGCAGCGTCTCCTACGAGCAGTACTTC
TRBJ1-2,-,TRBD1,TRBV19,CASSRQGWDGYTF,TGTGCCAGTAGTAGACAGGGTTGGGATGGCTACACCTTC
TRBJ2-1,once,-,TRBV7-9,CASSLSGLNEQFF,TGTGCCAGCAGTTTGTCCGGTTTAAATGAGCAGTTCTTC
TRBJ2-1,-,-,TRBV9,CASSVVTDNNEQFF,TGTGCCAGCAGCGTAGTAACAGATAACAATGAGCAGTTCTTC
TRBJ2-7,-,-,TRBV4-1,CASSQGPHSSYEQYF,TGCGCCAGCAGCCAAGGTCCACACAGTTCCTACGAGCAGTACTTC
TRBJ2-1,-,-,TRBV29-1,CSVEILYNEQFF,TGCAGCGTTGAAATTCTTTACAATGAGCAGTTCTTC
TRBJ2-1,-,-,TRBV6-5,CASENFISGIEQFF,TGTGCCAGCGAAAATTTTATATCGGGGATTGAGCAGTTCTTC
TRBJ1-3,-,-,TRBV4-2,CASSQDWDLHSGNTIYF,TGTGCCAGCAGCCAAGATTGGGACCTCCACTCTGGAAACACCATATATTTT
TRBJ2-5,-,TRBD2,TRBV11-3,CASSLRDSGVQETQYF,TGTGCCAGCAGCTTACGGGATAGCGGGGTCCAAGAGACCCAGTACTTC
TRBJ2-3,few,TRBD2,TRBV6-4,CASSDSIAGGADTQYF,TGTGCCAGCAGTGACTCAATTGCGGGAGGTGCAGATACGCAGTATTTT
TRBJ2-3,-,TRBD2,TRBV9,CASSAPPSSGSTDTQYF,TGTGCCAGCAGCGCGCCGCCCTCTAGCGGGAGTACAGATACGCAGTATTTT
TRBJ1-6,-,-,TRBV5-6,CASSLAGGIDSPLHF,TGTGCCAGCAGCTTGGCGGGGGGAATAGATTCACCCCTCCACTTT
TRBJ1-3,-,-,TRBV5-1,CASSLDRLSGNTIYF,TGCGCCAGCAGCCTGGACAGACTCTCTGGAAACACCATATATTTT
TRBJ2-1,-,TRBD2,TRBV9,CASSVGTSGVYNEQFF,TGTGCCAGCAGCGTAGGGACTAGCGGGGTATACAATGAGCAGTTCTTC
TRBJ2-1,-,TRBD2,TRBV6-4,CASSDRTSGDNEQFF,TGTGCCAGCAGTGATCGGACTAGCGGAGACAATGAGCAGTTCTTC
TRBJ2-3,once,-,TRBV7-8,CASSPELADTQYF,TGTGCCAGCAGCCCCGAACTAGCAGATACGCAGTATTTT
TRBJ1-2,-,-,TRBV9,CASSVEGNTNYGYTF,TGTGCCAGCAGCGTAGAAGGGAACACTAACTATGGCTACACCTTC
TRBJ2-7,-,TRBD1,TRBV14,CASSQATGGYYEQYF,TGTGCCAGCAGCCAAGCTACAGGGGGGTACTACGAGCAGTACTTC
TRBJ2-7,-,TRBD1,TRBV29-1,CSVEGPSGQGYEQYF,TGCAGCGTTGAGGGACCCTCGGGACAGGGCTACGAGCAGTACTTC
TRBJ1-1,-,TRBD1,TRBV30,CAWRTGNTEAFF,TGTGCCTGGCGGACAGGGAACACTGAAGCTTTCTTT
TRBJ2-7,-,TRBD1,TRBV28,CASSLRQGFSYEQYF,TGTGCCAGCAGTTTACGACAGGGCTTCTCCTACGAGCAGTACTTC
TRBJ2-4,-,-,TRBV6-5,CASSYPSSGGSNIQYF,TGTGCCAGCAGTTACCCTTCGTCGGGTGGGAGCAACATTCAGTACTTC
TRBJ1-2,-,-,TRBV11-1,CASRPRGAYGYTF,TGTGCCAGCAGACCGAGGGGAGCCTATGGCTACACCTTC